The entry that follows covers one T cell receptor (beta chain) sequence. These data originate in a study of control samples from healthy donors and cancer patients. CDR1 is DFQATT and CDR2 is SNEGSKA in the germline V gene (reference sequence). V was cut by 1 base and J by 3 bases, with 1 base left in between. This CDR3 spans 11 amino acids. The data were produced by immunoSEQ multiplex PCR, yet TCRdb's version contains in-frame clones alone and is incomplete. The profile covers 120,000 to 150,000 clones, with roughly nine tenths appearing a single time and more than 4% taken by the ten largest. The rearrangement joins TRBV20-1 to TRBJ1-3, with D unresolved. This receptor was obtained from a man aged 25 to 40 in good health. Sequencing used blood. CDR3 sequence (DNA): TGCAGTGCTAGAGGTGGAAACACCATATATTTT. This codes for CSARGGNTIYF.